This T cell receptor (beta chain) is from a study of prognosis after radiotherapy for stage I lung cancer. The overall study: The tumors were adenocarcinoma in twelve patients (squamous cell carcinoma in about 7).

TCR beta CDR3 amplification from genomic DNA was performed by two-round multiplex PCR. Every TRBV and TRBJ gene had its own specific primer in first-round PCR. TCRdb reprocessed the multiplex PCR reads via MiXCR and lists one record per CDR3 protein. Seen here are about 17,000 distinct CDR3 sequences, 15% to 20% observed once, and the top ten hold around 40%. This clonotype is judged medium-sized. Node-negative status on CT and PET/CT applied to all patients, none having prior chemotherapy, radiotherapy or other malignancies. The sequence derives from a donor of 50 years or more with non-small cell lung cancer. Sequenced material: PBMCs, taken before or after stereotactic body radiation therapy (not recorded which).

The CDR3 reads CASSLGDWNYEQYF. CDR3 DNA sequence: TGTGCCAGCAGTTTAGGGGACTGGAACTACGAGCAGTACTTC. The chain combines TRBV2 with TRBJ2-7; tentative D call: TRBD2 (6 bases). This CDR3 has 14 residues. V was clipped by 5 bases and J by 3 bases, with 14 bases between them. Looked up from germline, CDR1 is SNHLY and CDR2 is FYNNEI.